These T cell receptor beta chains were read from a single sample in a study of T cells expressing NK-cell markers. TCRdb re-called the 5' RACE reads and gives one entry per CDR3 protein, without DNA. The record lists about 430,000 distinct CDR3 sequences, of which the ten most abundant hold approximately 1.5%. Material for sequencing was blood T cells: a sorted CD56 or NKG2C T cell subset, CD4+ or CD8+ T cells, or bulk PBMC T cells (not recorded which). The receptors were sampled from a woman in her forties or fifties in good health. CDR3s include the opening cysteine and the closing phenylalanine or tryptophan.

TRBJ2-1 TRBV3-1 CASSRSGRAEYNEQFF
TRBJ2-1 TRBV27 CASSLLAGVRIGSNEQFF
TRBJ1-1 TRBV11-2 CASSSTLPSLEAFF
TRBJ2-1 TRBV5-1 CASSSGQVYNEQFF
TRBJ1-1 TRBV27 CASGHHGGVLEAFF
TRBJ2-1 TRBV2 CASTDPRQGLAFF
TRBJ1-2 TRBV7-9 CASSLEGRQFYGYTF
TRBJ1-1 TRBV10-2 CASNGQNTEAFF
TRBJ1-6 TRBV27 CASSFVGDGSPLHF
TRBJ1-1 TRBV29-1 CSARKSEGAFF
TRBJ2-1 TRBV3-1 CASSQDPSGVNEQFF
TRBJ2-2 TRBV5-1 CASSATGNTGELFF
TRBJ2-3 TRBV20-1 CSAQQLERDTQYF
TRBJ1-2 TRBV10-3 CAISVTGDYGYTF
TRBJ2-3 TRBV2 CASKEWGSGDTQYF
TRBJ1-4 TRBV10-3 CAISEGGLPSKLFF
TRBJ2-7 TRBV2 CASSDASLLSPYEQYF
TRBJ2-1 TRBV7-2 CASSPTGLAGVLSSYNEQFF
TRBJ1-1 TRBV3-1 CASSPRGPTTEAFF
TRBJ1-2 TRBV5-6 CASSLSQAVYGYTF
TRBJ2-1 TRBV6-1 CASSEALAGAYNEQFF
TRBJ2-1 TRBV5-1 CASSSGLAGGSGEQFF
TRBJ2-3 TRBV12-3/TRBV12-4 CASSFRSGRAASTDTQYF
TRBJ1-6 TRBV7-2 CASSLSLSYNSPLHF
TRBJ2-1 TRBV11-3 CASSQDSGGSDEQFF
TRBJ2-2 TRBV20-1 CSARDVWGSTGELFF
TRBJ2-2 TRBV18 CASSPSRNTGELFF
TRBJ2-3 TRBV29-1 CSVEGPGPSTDTQYF
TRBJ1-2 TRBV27 CASSSYGIYGYTF
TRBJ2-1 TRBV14 CASSHRGRENEQFF
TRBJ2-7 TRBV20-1 CSAQLPGPSSYEQYF
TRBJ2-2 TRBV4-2 CASSPGPFQVDTGELFF
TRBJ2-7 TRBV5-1 CASSYQDTTEQYF
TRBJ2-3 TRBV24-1 CATSDNSHGYTDTQYF
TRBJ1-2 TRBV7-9 CASSPRLSGGDGYTF
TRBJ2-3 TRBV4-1 CASSQVVATDTQYF
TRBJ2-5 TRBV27 CASSFLLAGGRETQYF